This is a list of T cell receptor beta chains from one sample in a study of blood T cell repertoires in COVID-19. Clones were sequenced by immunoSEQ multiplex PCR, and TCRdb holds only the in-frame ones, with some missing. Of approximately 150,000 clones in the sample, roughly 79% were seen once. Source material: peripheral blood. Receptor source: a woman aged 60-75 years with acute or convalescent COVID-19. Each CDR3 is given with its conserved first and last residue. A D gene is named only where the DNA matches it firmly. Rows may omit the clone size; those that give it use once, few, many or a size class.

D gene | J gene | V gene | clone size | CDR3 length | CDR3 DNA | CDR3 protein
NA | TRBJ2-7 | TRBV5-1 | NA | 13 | TGCGCCAGCAGCTTAGGCCTAGTTCCCGAGCAGTACTTC | CASSLGLVPEQYF
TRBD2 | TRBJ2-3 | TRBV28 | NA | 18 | TGTGCCAGCAGTACGTGGACTAGCGGGAGGACTCGCACAGATACGCAGTATTTT | CASSTWTSGRTRTDTQYF
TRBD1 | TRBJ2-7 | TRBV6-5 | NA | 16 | TGTGCCAGCAGTTACTCGATAGGACAGGGACGCCACGAGCAGTACTTC | CASSYSIGQGRHEQYF
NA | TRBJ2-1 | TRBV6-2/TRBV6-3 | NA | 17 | TGTGCCAGCAGTTACTCCAAAAGGGTAGCGTTCTACAATGAGCAGTTCTTC | CASSYSKRVAFYNEQFF
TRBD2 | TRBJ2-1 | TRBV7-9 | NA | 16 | TGTGCCAGCAGCTTAGCGGGTAGCGGGAACTACAATGAGCAGTTCTTC | CASSLAGSGNYNEQFF
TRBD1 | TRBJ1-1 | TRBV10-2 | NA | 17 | TGCGCCAGCAGTTCCCGGGACAGAAAAACTTTGAACACTGAAGCTTTCTTT | CASSSRDRKTLNTEAFF
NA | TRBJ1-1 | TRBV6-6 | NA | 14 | TGTGCCAGCAGGCCTACAGGGATGAACACTGAAGCTTTCTTT | CASRPTGMNTEAFF
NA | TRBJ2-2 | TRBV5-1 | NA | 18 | TGCGCCAGCAGCTTTCCAGGGGCCCCCATTATAAACACCGGGGAGCTGTTTTTT | CASSFPGAPIINTGELFF
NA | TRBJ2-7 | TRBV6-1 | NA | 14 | TGTGCCAGCAGTGAAAGACAGGTCGGATACGAGCAGTACTTC | CASSERQVGYEQYF
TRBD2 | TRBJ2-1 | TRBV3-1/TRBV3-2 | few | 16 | TGTGCCAGCAGCCAGGGACTAGCGGGAGTCAGGCATGAGCAGTTCTTC | CASSQGLAGVRHEQFF
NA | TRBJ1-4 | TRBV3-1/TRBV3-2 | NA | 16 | TGTGCCAGCAGCCAAGATCTTGTCAGCCGGGGGGAAAAACTGTTTTTT | CASSQDLVSRGEKLFF
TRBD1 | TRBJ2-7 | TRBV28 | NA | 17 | TGTGCCAGCGACGGGCCAGATCATGGACAGGGCCTTTACGAGCAGTACTTC | CASDGPDHGQGLYEQYF
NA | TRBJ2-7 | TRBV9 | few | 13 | TGTGCCAGCAGCCCCGGTGTGTTCTACGAGCAGTACTTC | CASSPGVFYEQYF
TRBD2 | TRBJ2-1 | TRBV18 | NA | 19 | TGTGCCAGCTCACGCATCACGGGACTAGCGGGAGGGATATACAATGAGCAGTTCTTC | CASSRITGLAGGIYNEQFF
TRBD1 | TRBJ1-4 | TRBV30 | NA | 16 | TGTGCCTGGAGTGTAGGGACAGGGGGCTTGTGGGAAAAACTGTTTTTT | CAWSVGTGGLWEKLFF
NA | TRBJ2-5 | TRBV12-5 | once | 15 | TGTGCTAGTGGTTTGGTACGTGTGGGGCGCGTGACCCAGTACTTC | CASGLVRVGRVTQYF
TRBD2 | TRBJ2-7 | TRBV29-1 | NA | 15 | TGCAGCGTTGTAGGCACTAGCGGGAGCTGGTACGAGCAGTACTTC | CSVVGTSGSWYEQYF
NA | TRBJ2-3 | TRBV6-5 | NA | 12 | TGTGCCAGCCGGGGGATCACAGATACGCAGTATTTT | CASRGITDTQYF
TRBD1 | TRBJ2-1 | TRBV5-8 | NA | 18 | TGTGCCAGCAGACATTGGACAGGGCGGCGTGGCTCCTACAATGAGCAGTTCTTC | CASRHWTGRRGSYNEQFF
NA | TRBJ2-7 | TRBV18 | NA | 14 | TGTGCCAGCTCACCGGGCGGGACTTCCTACGAGCAGTACTTC | CASSPGGTSYEQYF
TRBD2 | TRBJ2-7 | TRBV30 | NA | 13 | TGTGCCTGGTCGGGAAGCGGGAGCCGGGAGCAGTACTTC | CAWSGSGSREQYF
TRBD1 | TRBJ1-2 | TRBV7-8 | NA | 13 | TGTGCCAGCAGCCAGGACAGGGCCTATGGCTACACCTTC | CASSQDRAYGYTF
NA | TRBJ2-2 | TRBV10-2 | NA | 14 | TGCGCCAGCAGAGGGACACACAACACCGGGGAGCTGTTTTTT | CASRGTHNTGELFF
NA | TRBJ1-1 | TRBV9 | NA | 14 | TGTGCCAGCAGCGTAGGAGCATCGAACACTGAAGCTTTCTTT | CASSVGASNTEAFF
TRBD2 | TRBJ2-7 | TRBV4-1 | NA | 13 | TGCGCCAGCAGCCCTTTTAGCGGGTACGAGCAGTACTTC | CASSPFSGYEQYF
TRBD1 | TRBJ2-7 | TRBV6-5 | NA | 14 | TGTGCCAGCAGTTACCGGGACAGGGACTACGAGCAGTACTTC | CASSYRDRDYEQYF
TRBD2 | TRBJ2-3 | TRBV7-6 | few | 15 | TGTGCCAGCAGCTTTAGCGGGAGAGGGGTAGATACGCAGTATTTT | CASSFSGRGVDTQYF
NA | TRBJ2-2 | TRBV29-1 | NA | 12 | TGCAGCGTCCCCGCCCAGGCCGGGGAGCTGTTTTTT | CSVPAQAGELFF
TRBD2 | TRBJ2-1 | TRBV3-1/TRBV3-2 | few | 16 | TGTGCCAGCAGCCGTATAGCGGGAGGAAAGTACAATGAGCAGTTCTTC | CASSRIAGGKYNEQFF
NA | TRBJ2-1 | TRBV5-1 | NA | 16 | TGCGCCAGCAGCTTGGGTCCGGGTGAACTCTACAATGAGCAGTTCTTC | CASSLGPGELYNEQFF
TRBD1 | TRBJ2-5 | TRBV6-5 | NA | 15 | TGTGCCAGCAGTTTGGGACAGACCAGACAAGAGACCCAGTACTTC | CASSLGQTRQETQYF
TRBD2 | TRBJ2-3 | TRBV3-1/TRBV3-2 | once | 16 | TGTGCCAGCAGCCTCGGACTAGCGGGAGGCACAGATACGCAGTATTTT | CASSLGLAGGTDTQYF
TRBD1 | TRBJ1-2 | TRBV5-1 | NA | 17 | TGCGCCAGCAGCAGCGGCTCAACAGGGGTCTCGAGGTATGGCTACACCTTC | CASSSGSTGVSRYGYTF
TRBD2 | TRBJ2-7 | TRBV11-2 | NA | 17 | TGTGCCAGCAGCTTGGCGGGCTTTAGCGGGCAACCCTACGAGCAGTACTTC | CASSLAGFSGQPYEQYF
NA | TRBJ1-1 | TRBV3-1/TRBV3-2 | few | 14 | TGTGCCAGCAGCCAAGGGAGAGTTTGGACTGAAGCTTTCTTT | CASSQGRVWTEAFF
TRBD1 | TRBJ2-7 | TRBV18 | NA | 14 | TGTGCCAGCTCACCGGCAGGGGGAACCTACGAGCAGTACTTC | CASSPAGGTYEQYF
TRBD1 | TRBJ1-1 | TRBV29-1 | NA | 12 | TGCAGGGCGGGACAGCTGAACACTGAAGCTTTCTTT | CRAGQLNTEAFF
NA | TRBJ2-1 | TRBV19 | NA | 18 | TGTGCCAGTAGTATAGTTCAGCGGCCGAGCCCCACCTACAATGAGCAGTTCTTC | CASSIVQRPSPTYNEQFF